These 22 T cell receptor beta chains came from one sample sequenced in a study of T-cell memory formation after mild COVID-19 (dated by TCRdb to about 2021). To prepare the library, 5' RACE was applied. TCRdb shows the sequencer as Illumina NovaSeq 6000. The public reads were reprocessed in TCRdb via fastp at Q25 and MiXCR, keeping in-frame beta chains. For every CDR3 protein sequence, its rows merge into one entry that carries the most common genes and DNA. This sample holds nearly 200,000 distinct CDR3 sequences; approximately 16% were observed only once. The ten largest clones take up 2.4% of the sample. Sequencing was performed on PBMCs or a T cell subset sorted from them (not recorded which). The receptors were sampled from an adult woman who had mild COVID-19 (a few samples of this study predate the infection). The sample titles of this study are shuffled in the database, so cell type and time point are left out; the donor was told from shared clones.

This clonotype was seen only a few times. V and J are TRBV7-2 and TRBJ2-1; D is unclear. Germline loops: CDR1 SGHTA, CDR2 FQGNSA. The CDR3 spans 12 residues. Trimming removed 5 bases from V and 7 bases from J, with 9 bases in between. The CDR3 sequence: CASSTARNEQFF. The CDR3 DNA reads TGTGCCAGCAGCACCGCGAGGAATGAGCAGTTCTTC.

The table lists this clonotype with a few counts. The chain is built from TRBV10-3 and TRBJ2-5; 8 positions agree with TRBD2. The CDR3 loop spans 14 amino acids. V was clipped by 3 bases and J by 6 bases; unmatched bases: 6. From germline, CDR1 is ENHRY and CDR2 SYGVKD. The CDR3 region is CAISEPGGRKTQYF. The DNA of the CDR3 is TGTGCCATCAGTGAACCGGGGGGGAGAAAGACCCAGTACTTC.

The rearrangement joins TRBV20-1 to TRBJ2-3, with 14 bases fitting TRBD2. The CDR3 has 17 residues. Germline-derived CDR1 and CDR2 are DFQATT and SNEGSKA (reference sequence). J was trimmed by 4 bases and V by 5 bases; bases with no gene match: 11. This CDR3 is CSAGGLAGVVAADTQYF. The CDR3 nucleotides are TGCAGTGCTGGGGGACTAGCGGGAGTCGTTGCGGCAGATACGCAGTATTTT.

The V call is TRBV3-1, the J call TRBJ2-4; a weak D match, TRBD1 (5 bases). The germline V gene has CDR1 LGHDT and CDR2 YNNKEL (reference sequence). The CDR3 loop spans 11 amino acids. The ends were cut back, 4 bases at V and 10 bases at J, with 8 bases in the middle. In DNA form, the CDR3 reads TGTGCCAGCAGCCGGCAGGGTATTCAGTACTTC. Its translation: CASSRQGIQYF.

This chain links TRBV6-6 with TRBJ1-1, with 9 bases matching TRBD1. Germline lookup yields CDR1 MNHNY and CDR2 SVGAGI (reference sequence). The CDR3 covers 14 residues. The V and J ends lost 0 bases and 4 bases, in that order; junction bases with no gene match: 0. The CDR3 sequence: CASSYSTGGTEAFF. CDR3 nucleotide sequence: TGTGCCAGCAGTTACTCGACAGGGGGCACTGAAGCTTTCTTT.

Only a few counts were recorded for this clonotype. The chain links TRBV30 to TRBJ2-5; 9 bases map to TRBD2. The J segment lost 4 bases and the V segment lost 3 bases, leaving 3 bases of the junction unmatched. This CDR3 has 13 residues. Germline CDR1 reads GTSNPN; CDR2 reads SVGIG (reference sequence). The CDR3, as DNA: TGTGCCTGGAGGCGTAGCGGGGGAGAGACCCAGTACTTC. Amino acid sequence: CAWRRSGGETQYF.

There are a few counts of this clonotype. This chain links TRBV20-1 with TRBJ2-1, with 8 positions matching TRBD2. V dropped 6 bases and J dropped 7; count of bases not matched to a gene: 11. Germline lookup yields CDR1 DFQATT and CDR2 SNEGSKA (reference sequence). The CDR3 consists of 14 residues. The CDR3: CSAYQAGVGNEQFF. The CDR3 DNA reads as TGCAGTGCCTACCAAGCGGGAGTGGGGAATGAGCAGTTCTTC.

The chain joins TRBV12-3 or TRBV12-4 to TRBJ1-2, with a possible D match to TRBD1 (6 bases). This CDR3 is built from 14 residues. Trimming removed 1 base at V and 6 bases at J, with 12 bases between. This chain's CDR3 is CASSLGVGGNGYTF. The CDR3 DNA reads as TGTGCCAGCAGTTTAGGGGTAGGGGGAAATGGCTACACCTTC.

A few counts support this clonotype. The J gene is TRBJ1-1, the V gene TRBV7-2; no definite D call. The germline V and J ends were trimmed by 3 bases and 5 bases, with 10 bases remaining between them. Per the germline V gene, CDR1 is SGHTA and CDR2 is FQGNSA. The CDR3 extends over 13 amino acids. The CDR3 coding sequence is TGTGCCAGCAGCTTCGTCTACACGACTGAAGCTTTCTTT. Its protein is CASSFVYTTEAFF.

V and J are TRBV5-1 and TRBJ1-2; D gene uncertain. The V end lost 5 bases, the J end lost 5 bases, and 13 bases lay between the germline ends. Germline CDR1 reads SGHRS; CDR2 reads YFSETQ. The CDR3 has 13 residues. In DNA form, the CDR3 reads TGCGCCAGCAGTAAGGACCCCACTTATGGCTACACCTTC. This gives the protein CASSKDPTYGYTF.

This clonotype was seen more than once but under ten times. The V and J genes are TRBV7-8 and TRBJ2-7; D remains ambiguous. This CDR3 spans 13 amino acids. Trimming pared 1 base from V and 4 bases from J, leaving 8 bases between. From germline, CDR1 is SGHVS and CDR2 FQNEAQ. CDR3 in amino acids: CASSLVLPYEQYF. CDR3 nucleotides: TGTGCCAGCAGCTTAGTCTTGCCGTACGAGCAGTACTTC.

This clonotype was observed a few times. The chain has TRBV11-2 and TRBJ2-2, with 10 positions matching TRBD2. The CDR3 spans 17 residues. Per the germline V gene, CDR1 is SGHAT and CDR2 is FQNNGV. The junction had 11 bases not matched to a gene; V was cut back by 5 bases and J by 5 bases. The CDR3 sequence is CASSTLAGARSTGELFF. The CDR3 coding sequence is TGTGCCAGCAGCACTCTAGCGGGGGCCCGATCTACCGGGGAGCTGTTTTTT.

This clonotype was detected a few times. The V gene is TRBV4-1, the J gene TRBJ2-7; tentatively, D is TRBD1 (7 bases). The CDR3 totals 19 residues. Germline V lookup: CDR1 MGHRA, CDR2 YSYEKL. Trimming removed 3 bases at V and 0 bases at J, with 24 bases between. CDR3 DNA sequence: TGCGCCAGCAGCCATAGTTCGGTCAGGGGGGCCCGGAGCTCCTACGAGCAGTACTTC. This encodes CASSHSSVRGARSSYEQYF.

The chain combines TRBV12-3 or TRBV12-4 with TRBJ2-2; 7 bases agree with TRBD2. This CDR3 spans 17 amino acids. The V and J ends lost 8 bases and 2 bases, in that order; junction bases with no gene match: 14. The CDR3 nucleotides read TGTGCCAGCTTTCTCGCGGGAGCCCCGGGTAACACCGGGGAGCTGTTTTTT. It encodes CASFLAGAPGNTGELFF.

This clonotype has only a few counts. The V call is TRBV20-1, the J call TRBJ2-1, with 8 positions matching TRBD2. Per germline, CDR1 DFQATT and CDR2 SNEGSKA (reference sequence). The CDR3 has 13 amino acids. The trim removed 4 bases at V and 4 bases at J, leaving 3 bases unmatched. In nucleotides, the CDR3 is TGCAGTGCTACCGGGACTAGGTACAATGAGCAGTTCTTC. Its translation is CSATGTRYNEQFF.

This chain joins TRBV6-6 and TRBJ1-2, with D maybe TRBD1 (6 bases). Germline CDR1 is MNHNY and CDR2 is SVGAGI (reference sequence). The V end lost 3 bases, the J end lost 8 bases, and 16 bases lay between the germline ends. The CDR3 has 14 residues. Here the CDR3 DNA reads TGTGCCAGCAGTTATGGTGGGGGCCATGGCGGCTACACCTTC. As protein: CASSYGGGHGGYTF.

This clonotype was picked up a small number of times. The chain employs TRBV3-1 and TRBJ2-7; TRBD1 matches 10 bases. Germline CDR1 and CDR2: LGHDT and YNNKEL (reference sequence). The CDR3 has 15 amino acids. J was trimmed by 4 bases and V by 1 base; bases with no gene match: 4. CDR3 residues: CASSQAWTGGYEQYF. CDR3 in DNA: TGTGCCAGCAGCCAAGCTTGGACAGGGGGTTACGAGCAGTACTTC.

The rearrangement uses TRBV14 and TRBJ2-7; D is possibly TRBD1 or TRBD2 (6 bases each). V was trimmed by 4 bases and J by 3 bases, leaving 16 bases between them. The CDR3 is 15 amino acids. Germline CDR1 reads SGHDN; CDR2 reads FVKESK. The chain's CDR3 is CASSLIGGSLYEQYF. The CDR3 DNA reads TGTGCCAGCAGCCTCATAGGGGGGAGCCTCTACGAGCAGTACTTC.

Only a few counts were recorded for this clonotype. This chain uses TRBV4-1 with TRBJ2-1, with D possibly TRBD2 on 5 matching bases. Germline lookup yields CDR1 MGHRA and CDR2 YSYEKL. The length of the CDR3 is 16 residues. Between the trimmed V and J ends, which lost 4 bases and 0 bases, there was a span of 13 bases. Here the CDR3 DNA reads TGCGCCAGCAGCCCCCTTGGACTCCTCTCCTACAATGAGCAGTTCTTC. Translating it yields CASSPLGLLSYNEQFF.

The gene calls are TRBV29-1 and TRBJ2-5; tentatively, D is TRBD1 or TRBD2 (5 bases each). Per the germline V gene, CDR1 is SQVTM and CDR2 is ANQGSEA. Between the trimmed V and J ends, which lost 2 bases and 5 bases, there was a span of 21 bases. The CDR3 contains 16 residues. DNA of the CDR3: TGCAGCGTTGAAACTCCGGGACCGACGACCCGGGAGACCCAGTACTTC. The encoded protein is CSVETPGPTTRETQYF.

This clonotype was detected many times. In nucleotides, the CDR3 is TGTGCCAGCAGCGGTCGGGGGAGCACAGATACGCAGTATTTT. It is translated as CASSGRGSTDTQYF. The chain is built from TRBV7-9 and TRBJ2-3, with D possibly TRBD2 on 6 matching bases. The CDR3 runs to 14 residues. Germline V gene lookup returns CDR1 SEHNR and CDR2 FQNEAQ (reference sequence). V lost 5 bases and J lost 0, with 9 bases in between.

The CDR3 bases are TGTGCCAGCAGCCCCCAGGTGGGACAGGGTTATCAGACCCAGTACTTC. Protein sequence: CASSPQVGQGYQTQYF. V gene TRBV11-2 combines with J gene TRBJ2-5; TRBD1 matches 9 bases. Trimming at V came to 5 bases and at J to 6 bases, leaving 13 bases not matched to a gene. The CDR3 has 16 amino acids. The germline CDR1 and CDR2 sequences are SGHAT and FQNNGV.